These 32 T cell receptor beta chains were sequenced from one sample in a study of PD-L1 blockade in urothelial cancer. The sample's time point: pretreatment peripheral blood. Libraries were prepared by immunoSEQ multiplex PCR; TCRdb keeps only in-frame clonotypes and omits some of them. This table has 70,000 or so clones, roughly 88% appearing once. Source: PBMCs, taken around atezolizumab (anti-PD-L1) treatment. The receptors stem from a man in his sixties or seventies with urothelial cancer.

V and J are TRBV6-4 and TRBJ2-7, with D possibly being TRBD1 (8 bases). The CDR3 totals 14 residues. Germline CDR1 reads MRHNA; CDR2 reads SNTAGT. V was cut by 8 bases and J by 6 bases, with 20 bases left in between. CDR3 nucleotide sequence: TGTGCCAGCCGGCGGGAGACAGGGGTTTTCGAGCAGTACTTC. It translates to CASRRETGVFEQYF.

The gene calls are TRBV4-2 and TRBJ2-7; no clear D. CDR1 LGHNA and CDR2 YNFKEQ come from the germline V gene. With 0 bases removed from V and 3 bases from J, the gap between germline ends came to 9 bases. The CDR3 contains 14 residues. DNA of the CDR3: TGTGCCAGCAGCCAAGATAGGCAGGTCTACGAGCAGTACTTC. Its protein is CASSQDRQVYEQYF.

In the case of this clone: At one boundary the junction diverges from the germline segment, which might be a read error. The chain has TRBV7-6 and TRBJ2-1; weak D call: TRBD1 (5 bases). The V gene's germline CDR1 is SGHVS and CDR2 FNYEAQ. CDR3 length equals 13 residues. The CDR3 loop reads CASSLATDNGQFF. The CDR3 region has the DNA TGTGCCAGCAGCTTAGCGACAGACAATGGGCAGTTCTTC.

This clone has a single count. This chain links TRBV5-4 with TRBJ1-1; 7 bases fit TRBD1. The CDR3 extends over 16 amino acids. Germline loops: CDR1 SGHNT, CDR2 YYREEE (reference sequence). Germline trimming cut 4 bases from V and 1 base from J; bases unmatched to any gene: 10. The CDR3 bases are TGTGCCAGCAGCCCGCAGGGGGTCAGAGGGAACACTGAAGCTTTCTTT. Protein: CASSPQGVRGNTEAFF.

The chain recombines TRBV6-1 with TRBJ2-3; 7 bases agree with TRBD2. V was pared by 7 bases and J by 6 bases, with 13 bases of the junction left unmatched. The CDR3 extends over 15 amino acids. Per the germline V gene, CDR1 is MNHNS and CDR2 is SASEGT. The CDR3 spells CASKRSSGGGDTQYF. CDR3 bases: TGTGCCAGCAAACGGTCTAGCGGCGGTGGGGATACGCAGTATTTT.

This chain links TRBV5-4 with TRBJ2-3, with 9 bases aligning to TRBD1. This CDR3 region has 15 residues. The ends lost 4 bases at V and 1 base at J; junction bases unmatched: 4. The germline gives CDR1 SGHNT, CDR2 YYREEE (reference sequence). CDR3 sequence (DNA): TGTGCCAGCAGCCGAAGGACAGGGGGCACAGATACGCAGTATTTT. Translating gives CASSRRTGGTDTQYF.

The chain links TRBV6-6 to TRBJ1-5, with 7 positions matching TRBD1. CDR3 size: 12 residues. The germline CDR1 and CDR2 sequences are MNHNY and SVGAGI (reference sequence). V was pared by 5 bases and J by 5 bases, with 0 bases of the junction left unmatched. The CDR3 reads CASSTGDQPQHF. The CDR3 nucleotides read TGTGCCAGCAGTACAGGGGATCAGCCCCAGCATTTT.

V is TRBV5-1 and J is TRBJ2-5; D not resolved. The V end lost 5 bases, the J end lost 2 bases, and 10 bases lay between the germline ends. CDR3 size: 13 residues. The germline V gene encodes CDR1 SGHRS and CDR2 YFSETQ. The CDR3 nucleotides read TGCGCCAGCAGTTTCCTAGAGCAAGAGACCCAGTACTTC. Translating it yields CASSFLEQETQYF.

V usage is TRBV30 and J usage is TRBJ2-6; no definite D call. This CDR3 is built from 14 residues. CDR1 and CDR2 (germline): GTSNPN, SVGIG (reference sequence). Trimming left V 8 bases short and J 0 bases short, with 11 bases between. CDR3 amino acids: CAQAHGSGANVLTF. The CDR3, as DNA: TGTGCCCAGGCCCACGGCTCTGGGGCCAACGTCCTGACTTTC.

This rearrangement joins TRBV10-1 to TRBJ2-3, with D unresolved. The CDR3 consists of 14 residues. CDR1 and CDR2 (germline): WNHNN, SYGVQD (reference sequence). Trimming took off 3 bases at V and 2 bases at J, with 9 bases between the two ends. The DNA of the CDR3 is TGCGCCAGCAGTGACTCTAGGAACACAGATACGCAGTATTTT. Its translation: CASSDSRNTDTQYF.

The J gene is TRBJ2-7, the V gene TRBV4-1, with 7 bases that match TRBD2. Germline assignment: CDR1 MGHRA and CDR2 YSYEKL. CDR3 length equals 14 residues. Germline trimming cut 4 bases from V and 5 bases from J; bases unmatched to any gene: 8. The CDR3 is CASSPPSGRNEQYF. The DNA of the CDR3 is TGCGCCAGCAGCCCCCCATCCGGGAGGAACGAGCAGTACTTC.

The rearrangement uses TRBV28 and TRBJ2-5; D might be TRBD2 (6 bases). Germline-derived CDR1 and CDR2 are MDHEN and SYDVKM. This CDR3 is 19 amino acids long. V lost 3 bases, J lost 2 bases, and 25 bases lay in between. The DNA of the CDR3 is TGTGCCAGCAGTTTCCCCCACGGTCTCAACCCGGAGGGGCAAGAGACCCAGTACTTC. Residues: CASSFPHGLNPEGQETQYF.

V is TRBV10-1 and J is TRBJ2-3; D possibly corresponds to TRBD2 (6 bases). The CDR3 covers 14 residues. V was shortened by 3 bases and J by 7 bases, with 14 bases between the two germline ends. The germline V gene has CDR1 WNHNN and CDR2 SYGVQD (reference sequence). CDR3 amino acids: CASSEEVGGNTQYF. The CDR3 DNA reads TGCGCCAGCAGTGAAGAGGTCGGCGGGAATACGCAGTATTTT.

The V and J genes are TRBV6-1 and TRBJ2-1; 8 bases agree with TRBD1. The V gene's germline CDR1 is MNHNS and CDR2 SASEGT. The ends lost 6 bases at V and 9 bases at J; junction bases unmatched: 13. The CDR3 extends over 15 amino acids. CDR3 sequence: CASRETGTGPSEQFF. The CDR3 DNA reads as TGTGCCAGCAGGGAAACCGGGACAGGTCCCAGTGAGCAGTTCTTC.

A single count supports this clone. The chain carries TRBV27 and TRBJ2-1; TRBD2 matches at 8 bases. The ends lost 6 bases at V and 5 bases at J; junction bases unmatched: 15. CDR1 MNHEY and CDR2 SMNVEV come from the germline V gene (reference sequence). This CDR3 has 17 residues. The CDR3 DNA sequence: TGTGCCAGCAGCCGTAGCTTAGACGGGAGGGCCGACAATGAGCAGTTCTTC. Translation: CASSRSLDGRADNEQFF.

V is TRBV7-9 and J is TRBJ2-2, with 9 bases identical to TRBD1. Germline V CDR1 and CDR2: SEHNR, FQNEAQ (reference sequence). The CDR3 runs to 16 residues. V lost 2 bases to trimming and J lost 1 base; unmatched junction nucleotides: 2. CDR3 coding DNA: TGTGCCAGCAGCTTACCGGGACAGGGGAACACCGGGGAGCTGTTTTTT. Amino acids: CASSLPGQGNTGELFF.

V usage is TRBV5-5 and J usage is TRBJ2-5; 14 bases agree with TRBD2. Germline CDR1 and CDR2: SGHKS and YYEKEE (reference sequence). Trimming cost V 0 bases and J 5 bases; bases outside gene matches: 6. The CDR3 spans 17 residues. The CDR3 sequence is CASSLGGTSGRGETQYF. In nucleotides, the CDR3 is TGTGCCAGCAGCTTGGGGGGGACTAGCGGGAGAGGGGAGACCCAGTACTTC.

This chain links TRBV11-1 with TRBJ2-7, with TRBD2 identical over 8 bases. Trimming took 4 bases from V and 0 from J; bases not matched to a gene: 11. This CDR3 is 17 amino acids long. CDR1 and CDR2 (germline): SGHAT, FQDESV (reference sequence). The CDR3 is CASSSPGLAGISYEQYF. The CDR3, as DNA: TGTGCCAGCAGCTCCCCGGGGCTAGCGGGCATCTCCTACGAGCAGTACTTC.

The chain employs TRBV2 and TRBJ2-1; 14 bases are a match to TRBD2. The CDR3 is 18 residues long. V trimming: 8 bases; J trimming: 0 bases; junction bases outside the gene matches: 9. The germline V gene encodes CDR1 SNHLY and CDR2 FYNNEI. The CDR3 DNA sequence: TGTGCCAGCGAAGGGACTAGCGGGAGCCCGAGCTCCTACAATGAGCAGTTCTTC. Translated, it gives CASEGTSGSPSSYNEQFF.

The chain couples TRBV27 to TRBJ2-3; no clear D gene. Germline assignment: CDR1 MNHEY and CDR2 SMNVEV (reference sequence). The CDR3 extends over 12 amino acids. Trimming pared 5 bases from V and 4 bases from J, leaving 7 bases between. CDR3 protein: CASSPYSDTQYF. CDR3 DNA: TGTGCCAGCAGTCCCTACTCAGATACGCAGTATTTT.

The chain is built from TRBV28 and TRBJ1-5; the D is unclear. The length of the CDR3 is 14 residues. Germline-derived CDR1 and CDR2 are MDHEN and SYDVKM. With 5 bases removed from V and 3 bases from J, the gap between germline ends came to 11 bases. CDR3 coding DNA: TGTGCCAGCAGTACTGAGATCTTCAATCAGCCCCAGCATTTT. This translates into CASSTEIFNQPQHF.

V and J are TRBV2 and TRBJ2-3; TRBD2 agrees at 7 bases. Germline CDR1 SNHLY, CDR2 FYNNEI. There are 12 residues in the CDR3. V was clipped by 6 bases and J by 4 bases; unmatched bases: 1. The CDR3 bases are TGTGCCAGCAGCGGACTAGCAGATACGCAGTATTTT. Translation gives CASSGLADTQYF.

This clone came up a few times. V usage is TRBV7-9 and J usage is TRBJ2-1; D is possibly TRBD2 (6 bases). Trimming took off 5 bases at V and 0 bases at J, with 11 bases between the two ends. The CDR3 loop spans 15 amino acids. Germline V CDR1 and CDR2: SEHNR, FQNEAQ (reference sequence). The CDR3 reads CASSLSGSSYNEQFF. The CDR3 bases are TGTGCCAGCAGCCTTAGCGGTAGCTCCTACAATGAGCAGTTCTTC. Together with reference TRBV7-9 and TRBJ2-1, the CDR3 gives the full variable domain: DTGVSQNPRHKITKRGQNVTFRCDPISEHNRLYWYRQTLGQGPEFLTYFQNEAQLEKSRLLSDRFSAERPKGSFSTLEIQRTEQGDSAMYLCASSLSGSSYNEQFFGPGTRLTVL.

V usage is TRBV6-5 and J usage is TRBJ2-7, with 7 positions matching TRBD1. The germline V gene encodes CDR1 MNHEY and CDR2 SVGAGI. The CDR3 contains 14 residues. Trimming removed 6 bases from V and 3 bases from J; junction bases left unmatched: 8. The CDR3 reads CASSLGTELYEQYF. CDR3 nucleotide sequence: TGTGCCAGCAGCCTCGGGACAGAGCTCTACGAGCAGTACTTC.

The genes are TRBV5-1 and TRBJ2-1; unclear D gene. Germline CDR1 reads SGHRS; CDR2 reads YFSETQ. Trimming took 4 bases from V and 4 from J, leaving 9 bases between them. CDR3 length: 13 residues. In DNA, the CDR3 is TGCGCCAGCAGCCGCGATTTTTACAATGAGCAGTTCTTC. Translated, it gives CASSRDFYNEQFF.

The genes are TRBV6-5 and TRBJ2-2, with 8 bases fitting TRBD2. Germline loops: CDR1 MNHEY, CDR2 SVGAGI. The V and J ends lost 2 bases and 2 bases, in that order; junction bases with no gene match: 4. CDR3 length equals 16 residues. The CDR3 region has the DNA TGTGCCAGCAGTTACAATAGCGGGACTAACACCGGGGAGCTGTTTTTT. Translation: CASSYNSGTNTGELFF.

J is TRBJ2-7 and V is TRBV28, with 10 bases aligning to TRBD2. The junction had 9 bases not matched to a gene; V was cut back by 6 bases and J by 7 bases. The CDR3 is 14 amino acids. The V gene's germline CDR1 is MDHEN and CDR2 SYDVKM. The CDR3 sequence is CASSRLAGTGEQYF. CDR3 coding DNA: TGTGCCAGCAGCCGACTAGCGGGTACCGGAGAGCAGTACTTC.

The chain has TRBV10-3 and TRBJ1-2; TRBD1 might be the D (5 bases). CDR3 size: 13 residues. The ends were cut back, 10 bases at V and 6 bases at J, with 18 bases in the middle. Germline CDR1 and CDR2: ENHRY and SYGVKD. The CDR3 DNA is TGTGCCACCGAAAGGGAGGGGAGGGATGGCTACACCTTC. The encoded protein is CATEREGRDGYTF.

The chain combines TRBV19 with TRBJ2-1; D unclear. The CDR3 has 14 amino acids. V was clipped by 4 bases and J by 4 bases, with 11 bases between them. Germline V gene data show CDR1 as LNHDA and CDR2 as SQIVND (reference sequence). The CDR3 region has the DNA TGTGCCAGTAGTAGGAGCTCGTGGTACAATGAGCAGTTCTTC. It specifies CASSRSSWYNEQFF.

About this clone: Other DNA sequences in this sample translate to the same CDR3. CDR3 protein: CASSVTGATEAFF. Here the CDR3 DNA reads TGTGCCAGCAGCGTGACAGGGGCCACTGAAGCTTTCTTT. The genes are TRBV9 and TRBJ1-1; 8 bases line up with TRBD1. Unmatched junction bases numbered 1, after V lost 2 bases and J lost 4 bases. This CDR3 comprises 13 residues. Germline values: CDR1 SGDLS, CDR2 YYNGEE.

The chain joins TRBV10-3 to TRBJ2-4; 8 bases line up with TRBD2. Trimming removed 2 bases from V and 14 bases from J; junction bases left unmatched: 8. Germline CDR1 is ENHRY and CDR2 is SYGVKD. The CDR3 length is 13 residues. The CDR3 here is CAISEGASGFEYF. The CDR3 DNA sequence: TGTGCCATCAGTGAGGGGGCTAGCGGGTTCGAGTACTTC.

The CDR3 here is CASSGLRQSTYEQYF. The CDR3, as DNA: TGTGCCAGCAGTGGACTTAGACAGTCCACCTACGAGCAGTACTTC. The chain has TRBV2 and TRBJ2-7; TRBD1 might be the D (5 bases). The ends were cut back, 4 bases at V and 2 bases at J, with 15 bases in the middle. The CDR3 has 15 amino acids. Germline assignment: CDR1 SNHLY and CDR2 FYNNEI.